This T cell receptor (beta chain) came from a study of pediatric ulcerative colitis (dated by TCRdb to about 2019). Broadly, across the study: Pancolitis was present in fewer than 10 ulcerative colitis patients and left-sided colitis in two, and histology consistent with ulcerative colitis was found in all of these patients. From fewer than ten newly diagnosed, treatment-naive pediatric ulcerative colitis patients and four non-IBD control children, paired blood and rectal samples were collected. Using the Pediatric Ulcerative Colitis Activity Index, two patients were classed as having mild disease, several as having moderate disease and three as having acute severe colitis.

Through the immunoSEQ TRB Survey service, multiplex V and J primers were used to amplify rearranged CDR3 beta regions from genomic DNA. Survey-level sequencing depth of up to 500,000 reads per sample was used to keep depth equal across samples. Libraries were purified, pooled and sequenced on Illumina technology. The authors' pipeline ran thus. Productive clonality, sample overlap, pairwise scatters, CDR3 beta length, V/D/J gene usage and productiveness were all assessed with the immunoSEQ online tools. Calculated diversity was defined as the number of unique rearrangements divided by total templates times 100, and Shannon and Simpson indices were additionally computed. Principal component analysis used the R prcomp function and ggbiplot package on Z-score normalized data. Morisita's index was used to quantify the clonal overlap between blood and rectum within each subject. The table was pulled from immuneACCESS by TCRdb, which kept in-frame rearrangements only. Such tables lose some clones; where checked, under half of the loss comes from unresolved V genes, and the rest has no known cause. The DNA was the basis for D and trimming; V, J and clone size are from that table. This sample comprises 55,000 to 75,000 clones, around 85% of them detected only once. Roughly 3.8% of the sample comes from the top ten.

CDR1 and CDR2, looked up from the germline V gene, are SGHAT and FQNNGV. The CDR3 runs 14 amino acids, cysteine and phenylalanine included. The CDR3 DNA has 42 bases and is translated from base 1. Trimming at the junction amounts to 7 bases on V and 0 bases on J, and the germline ends lie 13 bases apart. Before the diagnostic colonoscopy, none of the ulcerative colitis patients had been given any immunosuppressive medication. Blood was sampled at the same time as the colonoscopy. The Wizard kit (Promega) was used to extract genomic DNA from blood and intestinal samples. Broad study findings and their caveats: Autologous blood-rectal clonal overlap was significantly higher in ulcerative colitis patients than in controls, suggesting increased T cell trafficking to inflamed tissue. For technical reasons, the blood samples of a couple of patients yielded substantially fewer templates, so those samples were excluded from the blood-rectal overlap analysis. A couple of rectal CDR3 clonotypes turned up in every ulcerative colitis patient but in none of the controls. Repertoires were derived from total lymphocyte DNA, so rare subsets such as regulatory T cells may have patterns not reflected. Rectal repertoire features separated controls, mild-moderate and acute severe colitis patients; acute severe colitis showed reduced rectal diversity due to clonal expansions. The healthy control group was small, consisting of only a handful of individuals.

This clone was counted once. There is no known antigen for this receptor. There are no base qualities to consult, and no much larger clone falls within one base. The sequence derives from a boy younger than 18 with severe ulcerative colitis. This chain is built from TRBV11-2 and TRBJ2-7; tentative D gene TRBD2, with 6 bases matching. Sequenced: blood. This receptor carries the CDR3 CASKREISSYEQYF. The DNA is as follows: TGTGCCAGCAAACGGGAGATTTCCTCCTACGAGCAGTACTTC.